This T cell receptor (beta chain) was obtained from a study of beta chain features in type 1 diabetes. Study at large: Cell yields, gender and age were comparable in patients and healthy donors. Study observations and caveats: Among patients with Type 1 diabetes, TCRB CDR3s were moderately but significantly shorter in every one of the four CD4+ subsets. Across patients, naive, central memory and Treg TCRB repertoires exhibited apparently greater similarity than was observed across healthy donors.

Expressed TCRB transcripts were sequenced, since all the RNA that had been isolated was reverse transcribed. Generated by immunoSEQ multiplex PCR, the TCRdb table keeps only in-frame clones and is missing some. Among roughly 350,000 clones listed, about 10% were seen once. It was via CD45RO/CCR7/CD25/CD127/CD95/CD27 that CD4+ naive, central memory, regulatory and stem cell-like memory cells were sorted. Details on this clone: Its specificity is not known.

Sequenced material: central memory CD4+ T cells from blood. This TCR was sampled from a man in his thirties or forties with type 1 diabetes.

CDR3: CASSTRGDPYNEQFF. In nucleotides, the CDR3 is TGTGCCAGCAGCACAAGGGGAGATCCCTACAATGAGCAGTTCTTC. The chain couples TRBV7-9 to TRBJ2-1, with D perhaps being TRBD1 or TRBD2 (5 bases each). The CDR3 contains 15 residues. V lost 5 bases and J 2 bases, leaving 13 bases between the germline ends. Germline CDR1 is SEHNR and CDR2 is FQNEAQ (reference sequence). Drawing the rest from reference TRBV7-9 and TRBJ2-1, the complete variable domain is DTGVSQNPRHKITKRGQNVTFRCDPISEHNRLYWYRQTLGQGPEFLTYFQNEAQLEKSRLLSDRFSAERPKGSFSTLEIQRTEQGDSAMYLCASSTRGDPYNEQFFGPGTRLTVL.